Presented here are 21 T cell receptor beta chains from one specimen sequenced in a study of cytomegalovirus exposure and HLA in healthy donors. Clones were sequenced by immunoSEQ multiplex PCR, and TCRdb holds only the in-frame ones, with some missing. This table holds approximately 150,000 clones, over 80% found once. Specimen: PBMCs. These receptors originate from a man between 18 and 35 years old in good health and CMV-seropositive.

V and J are TRBV5-1 and TRBJ2-4, with 14 bases fitting TRBD2. V lost 4 bases to trimming and J lost 6 bases; unmatched junction nucleotides: 9. The germline CDR1 and CDR2 sequences are SGHRS and YFSETQ. This CDR3 is built from 17 residues. The CDR3 region has the DNA TGCGCCAGCAGCACCGGGACTAGCGGGAGAATTGGAAACATTCAGTACTTC. This translates into CASSTGTSGRIGNIQYF.

The rearrangement joins TRBV28 to TRBJ2-5; weak D call: TRBD2 (6 bases). The CDR3 consists of 14 residues. Germline loops: CDR1 MDHEN, CDR2 SYDVKM. Between the trimmed V and J ends, which lost 6 bases and 3 bases, there was a span of 14 bases. For the CDR3, the DNA is TGTGCCAGCAGCTACGGAGGGTCAGAAGAGACCCAGTACTTC. Translated, it gives CASSYGGSEETQYF. Full variable domain (remainder filled in from reference TRBV28 and TRBJ2-5): DVKVTQSSRYLVKRTGEKVFLECVQDMDHENMFWYRQDPGLGLRLIYFSYDVKMKEKGDIPEGYSVSREKKERFSLILESASTNQTSMYLCASSYGGSEETQYFGPGTRLLVL.

V and J are TRBV9 and TRBJ2-5; no clear D gene. The germline CDR1 and CDR2 sequences are SGDLS and YYNGEE. The germline V and J ends were trimmed by 3 bases and 5 bases, with 11 bases remaining between them. The CDR3 contains 13 residues. For the CDR3, the DNA is TGTGCCAGCAGCGCCGGCGCGGCGGAGACCCAGTACTTC. As protein: CASSAGAAETQYF.

J is TRBJ2-7 and V is TRBV5-4, with 9 bases aligning to TRBD1. Trimming at V came to 2 bases and at J to 2 bases, leaving 5 bases not matched to a gene. Germline V gene data show CDR1 as SGHNT and CDR2 as YYREEE (reference sequence). The CDR3 runs to 15 residues. CDR3 sequence (DNA): TGTGCCAGCAGCTTTCCCGGGACAGGGCCCTACGAGCAGTACTTC. Translation gives CASSFPGTGPYEQYF.

CDR3 loop: CASRGQGTANYGYTF. The CDR3 nucleotides are TGTGCCAGCAGAGGACAGGGGACAGCTAACTATGGCTACACCTTC. The chain links TRBV6-1 to TRBJ1-2; 9 nucleotides agree with TRBD1. The CDR3 spans 15 residues. Trimming at V came to 6 bases and at J to 0 bases, leaving 5 bases not matched to a gene. Germline-derived CDR1 and CDR2 are MNHNS and SASEGT.

The rearrangement uses TRBV7-8 and TRBJ1-1; D is uncertain. This CDR3 contains 15 residues. Germline CDR1 and CDR2: SGHVS and FQNEAQ. Trimming removed 1 base at V and 1 base at J, with 10 bases between. The CDR3 bases are TGTGCCAGCAGCTTAGTATCCTCCTCGAACACTGAAGCTTTCTTT. It codes for CASSLVSSSNTEAFF.

The CDR3, as DNA: TGTGCCAGCAGTTCACAGGGAACTAGCAATCAGCCCCAGCATTTT. Translated: CASSSQGTSNQPQHF. The chain couples TRBV7-2 to TRBJ1-5, with a tentative D call TRBD1 (6 bases). CDR1 is SGHTA, CDR2 FQGNSA, per germline. The length of the CDR3 is 15 residues. Trimming stripped 6 bases from V and 0 bases from J, with 12 bases between.

This chain links TRBV7-8 with TRBJ2-7; 8 bases match TRBD2. Unmatched junction bases numbered 10, after V lost 6 bases and J lost 3 bases. CDR1 and CDR2 (germline): SGHVS, FQNEAQ. The CDR3 covers 15 residues. CDR3 DNA sequence: TGTGCCAGCAGGGCCGGGACTAGGGGGGTCTACGAGCAGTACTTC. It yields the protein CASRAGTRGVYEQYF. The variable domain in full, with the rest retrieved from reference TRBV7-8 and TRBJ2-7, is GAGVSQSPRYKVAKRGQDVALRCDPISGHVSLFWYQQALGQGPEFLTYFQNEAQLDKSGLPSDRFFAERPEGSVSTLKIQRTQQEDSAVYLCASRAGTRGVYEQYFGPGTRLTVT.

The chain employs TRBV6-5 and TRBJ1-5, with a tentative D call TRBD1 (6 bases). Trimming took 5 bases from V and 5 from J, leaving 10 bases between them. The CDR3 loop spans 13 amino acids. Germline V gives CDR1 MNHEY, CDR2 SVGAGI. DNA of the CDR3: TGTGCCAGCAGTGGGACACCTCATCAGCCCCAGCATTTT. This sequence encodes CASSGTPHQPQHF.

The rearrangement links TRBV18 to TRBJ2-6; D ambiguous. Trimming cost V 1 base and J 2 bases, with 6 bases left between them. CDR3 length equals 15 residues. Germline lookup yields CDR1 KGHSH and CDR2 LQKENI. In DNA form, the CDR3 reads TGTGCCAGCTCACCACAACGGGCTGGGGCCAACGTCCTGACTTTC. It specifies CASSPQRAGANVLTF.

The chain recombines TRBV4-1 with TRBJ1-1, with D possibly TRBD1 on 5 matching bases. Between the trimmed V and J ends, which lost 0 bases and 4 bases, there was a span of 9 bases. The CDR3 length is 14 residues. Per the germline V gene, CDR1 is MGHRA and CDR2 is YSYEKL. CDR3 bases: TGCGCCAGCAGCCAAGATACCGGGGGCACTGAAGCTTTCTTT. Translation gives CASSQDTGGTEAFF.

The chain is built from TRBV5-3 and TRBJ2-7; D possibly corresponds to TRBD2 (6 bases). TRBV5-3 is flagged as an ORF with uncertain function. CDR3 length: 15 residues. V was pared by 4 bases and J by 0 bases, with 14 bases between. This chain's CDR3 is CARSQKEGSSYEQYF. The CDR3 DNA is TGTGCCAGAAGCCAGAAGGAGGGGAGCTCCTACGAGCAGTACTTC.

This clone has more than one count but fewer than ten. The V gene is TRBV5-1, the J gene TRBJ2-2, with D maybe TRBD1 (5 bases). The CDR3 sequence is 16 residues long. CDR1 and CDR2 from the germline V gene are SGHRS and YFSETQ. The V gene lost 5 bases and the J gene lost 4 bases, with 18 bases spanning the gap. CDR3 in DNA: TGCGCCAGCAGTATTTCCGGGCAGGGTGTCACCGGGGAGCTGTTTTTT. The encoded protein is CASSISGQGVTGELFF.

CDR3 DNA sequence: TGCGCCAGCAGCCAACCCCGGGACAGGGGCAATGAGCAGTTCTTC. This gives the protein CASSQPRDRGNEQFF. The chain is built from TRBV4-1 and TRBJ2-1; TRBD1 agrees at 10 bases. Losses at the gene ends were 2 bases for V and 6 bases for J; bases not matched to a gene: 4. This CDR3 contains 15 residues. CDR1 and CDR2 from the germline V gene are MGHRA and YSYEKL.

This clone was picked up one time. The chain has TRBV12-5 and TRBJ2-7; TRBD2 aligns across 9 bases. V lost 0 bases to trimming and J lost 0 bases; unmatched junction nucleotides: 6. The germline V gene encodes CDR1 LGHNT and CDR2 FRNRAP. CDR3 length: 17 amino acids. CDR3 in amino acids: CASGLVAYSGSSYEQYF. DNA for the CDR3: TGTGCTAGTGGTTTGGTAGCATATAGCGGGAGCTCCTACGAGCAGTACTTC.

The chain couples TRBV10-3 to TRBJ2-3; TRBD1 might be the D (6 bases). Per germline, CDR1 ENHRY and CDR2 SYGVKD. This CDR3 has 14 amino acids. The V and J ends lost 2 bases and 1 base respectively, with 7 bases between them. The CDR3 DNA reads TGTGCCATCAGTGAGGCAGGGGGCACAGATACGCAGTATTTT. This encodes CAISEAGGTDTQYF.

The chain recombines TRBV18 with TRBJ1-3; D may be TRBD1 (6 bases). Trimming stripped 3 bases from V and 8 bases from J, with 11 bases between. This CDR3 has 13 amino acids. In germline, CDR1 is KGHSH, CDR2 LQKENI. CDR3 DNA sequence: TGTGCCAGCTCACCGACAGGTGCGGACACCATATATTTT. This sequence encodes CASSPTGADTIYF.

The chain has TRBV27 and TRBJ2-2, with 12 positions matching TRBD2. There are 17 residues in the CDR3. Germline V gene data show CDR1 as MNHEY and CDR2 as SMNVEV (reference sequence). Trimming removed 9 bases from V and 4 bases from J; junction bases left unmatched: 12. CDR3 nucleotide sequence: TGTGCCAGGAAAGATCTAGCGGGAGGGCCTGGCACCGGGGAGCTGTTTTTT. Translated: CARKDLAGGPGTGELFF.

The V gene is TRBV7-9, the J gene TRBJ1-1, with D maybe TRBD1 (5 bases). Trimming stripped 5 bases from V and 0 bases from J, with 19 bases between. CDR1 SEHNR and CDR2 FQNEAQ come from the germline V gene (reference sequence). The CDR3 length is 17 residues. CDR3 DNA sequence: TGTGCCAGCAGCCAAAATACCGTTCGACAGTTGAACACTGAAGCTTTCTTT. The encoded protein is CASSQNTVRQLNTEAFF.

This clone was detected once. V gene TRBV6-5 combines with J gene TRBJ1-6; maybe TRBD1 (6 bases). Germline V gene lookup returns CDR1 MNHEY and CDR2 SVGAGI. Trimming took off 2 bases at V and 5 bases at J, with 10 bases between the two ends. This CDR3 comprises 15 residues. The DNA of the CDR3 is TGTGCCAGCAGTTACAAGGGGGGGAATAATTCACCCCTCCACTTT. Its translation is CASSYKGGNNSPLHF.

This chain joins TRBV13 and TRBJ2-7; possible D gene TRBD2, 5 bases. Trimming removed 3 bases from V and 0 bases from J, with 6 bases in between. Per germline, CDR1 PRHDT and CDR2 FYEKMQ (reference sequence). CDR3 size: 13 residues. Here the CDR3 reads CASSFGNSYEQYF. Here the CDR3 DNA reads TGTGCCAGCAGCTTCGGGAACTCCTACGAGCAGTACTTC.